A selection of T cell receptor beta chains follows, all from one sample in a study of OX40 agonist ivuxolimab in advanced cancers. The data were produced by immunoSEQ multiplex PCR, yet TCRdb's version contains in-frame clones alone and is incomplete. This table holds some 68,000 clones, about 89% found once. The sequences come from CD4+ or CD8+ T cells sorted from blood, collected in a trial of the OX40 agonist ivuxolimab. The source of these receptors is an adult with an advanced solid tumor such as melanoma, head and neck, liver or kidney cancer. Each CDR3 is given with its conserved first and last residue. D genes are given only for firm matches. Rows give clone size only sometimes, using once, few, many, or a class for an expanded clone.

CDR3: CASSQNSGGYTF
DNA: TGTGCCAGCAGCCAAAACTCCGGTGGCTACACCTTC
J: TRBJ1-2
D: .
V: TRBV9
size: .

CDR3: CANGLRTGGPYNEQFF
DNA: TGCGCCAACGGCCTGAGGACAGGGGGCCCCTACAATGAGCAGTTCTTC
J: TRBJ2-1
D: TRBD1
V: TRBV23-1
size: .

CDR3: CASSFTDRVPYTF
DNA: TGTGCCAGCAGCTTCACGGACAGGGTCCCTTACACCTTC
J: TRBJ1-2
D: TRBD1
V: TRBV11-2
size: once

CDR3: CASRRTSGREQFF
DNA: TGTGCCAGCAGACGGACTAGCGGGAGGGAGCAGTTCTTC
J: TRBJ2-1
D: TRBD2
V: TRBV5-6
size: .

CDR3: CASSEVVKVTQYF
DNA: TGTGCCAGCAGTGAGGTTGTTAAGGTGACCCAGTACTTC
J: TRBJ2-5
D: .
V: TRBV6-1
size: .

CDR3: CASSHRSGGAYNEQFF
DNA: TGTGCCAGCAGCCACCGCTCCGGGGGGGCCTACAATGAGCAGTTCTTC
J: TRBJ2-1
D: TRBD2
V: TRBV5-8
size: .

CDR3: CATPGTGFPTGELFF
DNA: TGTGCCACCCCCGGGACAGGGTTCCCTACCGGGGAGCTGTTTTTT
J: TRBJ2-2
D: TRBD1
V: TRBV6-5
size: .

CDR3: CASSLVLGRVGYGYTF
DNA: TGCGCCAGCAGCTTGGTCTTAGGCAGGGTGGGCTATGGCTACACCTTC
J: TRBJ1-2
D: .
V: TRBV5-1
size: .

CDR3: CASSLGQGNTYEQYF
DNA: TGCGCCAGCAGCCTGGGACAGGGAAATACCTACGAGCAGTACTTC
J: TRBJ2-7
D: TRBD1
V: TRBV5-1
size: few

CDR3: CASSPSTASTEAFF
DNA: TGTGCCAGCTCACCCTCGACGGCCTCCACTGAAGCTTTCTTT
J: TRBJ1-1
D: .
V: TRBV18
size: once

CDR3: CASSPSPGQRNNEQFF
DNA: TGCGCCAGCAGCCCGTCACCGGGACAGCGAAATAATGAGCAGTTCTTC
J: TRBJ2-1
D: TRBD1
V: TRBV4-1
size: once

CDR3: CATSRVQGPYNEQFF
DNA: TGTGCCACCAGCAGAGTACAGGGTCCCTACAATGAGCAGTTCTTC
J: TRBJ2-1
D: .
V: TRBV15
size: .

CDR3: CASSIRGSYEQYF
DNA: TGTGCCAGCAGCATCCGGGGTTCCTACGAGCAGTACTTC
J: TRBJ2-7
D: .
V: TRBV11-3
size: .

CDR3: CASSSVGQPQHF
DNA: TGTGCCAGCAGTTCTGTCGGTCAGCCCCAGCATTTT
J: TRBJ1-5
D: .
V: TRBV6-1
size: few

CDR3: CASSAILAGGETQYF
DNA: TGTGCCAGCAGTGCGATCCTAGCGGGAGGAGAGACCCAGTACTTC
J: TRBJ2-5
D: TRBD2
V: TRBV2
size: .

CDR3: CAISGTTGVDTGELFF
DNA: TGTGCCATCAGTGGGACGACAGGGGTCGACACCGGGGAGCTGTTTTTT
J: TRBJ2-2
D: TRBD1
V: TRBV10-3
size: .

CDR3: CASSRTGGGIGTNEKLFF
DNA: TGCGCCAGCAGCCGAACGGGGGGGGGAATTGGAACTAATGAAAAACTGTTTTTT
J: TRBJ1-4
D: .
V: TRBV4-1
size: once

CDR3: CASLSFEGRQSLNEQFF
DNA: TGTGCCAGTTTATCCTTCGAGGGTAGGCAGTCTCTCAATGAGCAGTTCTTC
J: TRBJ2-1
D: .
V: TRBV27
size: .

CDR3: CASSLGGRETQYF
DNA: TGCGCCAGCAGCCTCGGGGGCAGAGAGACCCAGTACTTC
J: TRBJ2-5
D: .
V: TRBV5-1
size: once

CDR3: CASSLAGLSNQPQHF
DNA: TGCGCCAGCAGCTTGGCGGGGTTAAGCAATCAGCCCCAGCATTTT
J: TRBJ1-5
D: .
V: TRBV5-1
size: few

CDR3: CASSLASRDYEQYF
DNA: TGTGCCAGCAGCTTGGCTAGCCGCGATTACGAGCAGTACTTC
J: TRBJ2-7
D: .
V: TRBV5-4
size: .

CDR3: CSVQGLALGETQYF
DNA: TGCAGCGTCCAGGGGCTAGCGTTAGGAGAGACCCAGTACTTC
J: TRBJ2-5
D: .
V: TRBV29-1
size: .

CDR3: CASSHSPGQSSYEQYF
DNA: TGCGCCAGCAGCCACTCCCCGGGCCAAAGCTCCTACGAGCAGTACTTC
J: TRBJ2-7
D: .
V: TRBV4-3
size: .

CDR3: CASSELAGRTPQYF
DNA: TGTGCCAGCAGTGAACTAGCGGGGCGAACGCCCCAGTACTTC
J: TRBJ2-5
D: TRBD2
V: TRBV6-4
size: .

CDR3: CASSIPSLGTYGYTF
DNA: TGTGCCAGTAGTATCCCATCTTTAGGGACCTATGGCTACACCTTC
J: TRBJ1-2
D: .
V: TRBV19
size: .

CDR3: CASSSGRGTGHQETQYF
DNA: TGTGCCAGCAGCTCCGGTCGGGGAACGGGTCACCAAGAGACCCAGTACTTC
J: TRBJ2-5
D: .
V: TRBV7-9
size: .

CDR3: CASSSMTGNGKAFF
DNA: TGTGCCAGCAGCTCTATGACAGGGAACGGAAAAGCTTTCTTT
J: TRBJ1-1
D: TRBD1
V: TRBV9
size: .

CDR3: CSVAVGSSGNTIYF
DNA: TGCAGCGTTGCTGTGGGCAGCTCTGGAAACACCATATATTTT
J: TRBJ1-3
D: .
V: TRBV29-1
size: .

CDR3: CASSLLRYEQYF
DNA: TGTGCCAGCAGTTTACTGCGTTACGAGCAGTACTTC
J: TRBJ2-7
D: .
V: TRBV28
size: .

CDR3: CASAWTVPNEKLFF
DNA: TGTGCCAGCGCCTGGACAGTTCCTAATGAAAAACTGTTTTTT
J: TRBJ1-4
D: .
V: TRBV7-8
size: .

CDR3: CASSRASTPYEQYF
DNA: TGTGCCAGCAGCCGGGCTAGCACCCCCTACGAGCAGTACTTC
J: TRBJ2-7
D: .
V: TRBV5-5
size: .

CDR3: CASSVVTIYNEQFF
DNA: TGTGCCAGCAGCGTAGTAACGATTTACAATGAGCAGTTCTTC
J: TRBJ2-1
D: .
V: TRBV9
size: .

CDR3: CASSREQTGPGGYTF
DNA: TGTGCCAGCTCACGAGAACAGACAGGGCCAGGAGGCTACACCTTC
J: TRBJ1-2
D: TRBD1
V: TRBV18
size: .

CDR3: CASSLAAGDYGYTF
DNA: TGCGCCAGCAGCTTGGCCGCAGGGGACTATGGCTACACCTTC
J: TRBJ1-2
D: .
V: TRBV5-1
size: .

CDR3: CASSNRGDYGYTF
DNA: TGTGCCAGTAGTAACCGGGGAGACTATGGCTACACCTTC
J: TRBJ1-2
D: .
V: TRBV19
size: .

CDR3: CASSQDLLLSYEQYF
DNA: TGCGCCAGCAGCCAAGATCTACTCCTCTCCTACGAGCAGTACTTC
J: TRBJ2-7
D: .
V: TRBV4-3
size: .

CDR3: CASSDGSSGNTIYF
DNA: TGCGCCAGCAGCGACGGAAGCTCTGGAAACACCATATATTTT
J: TRBJ1-3
D: .
V: TRBV5-1
size: .

CDR3: CASSRPTDNYGYTF
DNA: TGTGCCAGCAGCAGGCCTACAGACAACTATGGCTACACCTTC
J: TRBJ1-2
D: .
V: TRBV5-4
size: .

CDR3: CASSLGGMETQYF
DNA: TGTGCCAGCAGCTTAGGGGGGATGGAGACCCAGTACTTC
J: TRBJ2-5
D: .
V: TRBV5-4
size: .